These 23 T cell receptor beta chains were all obtained from the same sample, sequenced in a study of T cell responses to AZD1222 COVID-19 vaccine. This table comes from immunoSEQ multiplex PCR, and its TCRdb copy is limited to in-frame clones, with some not included. The table includes 85,000 to 90,000 clones, approximately 86% detected once. Source: peripheral blood, taken on day 0 of AZD1222 vaccination. The receptors here all came from an adult in good health.

The chain joins TRBV6-2 or TRBV6-3 to TRBJ1-2; tentatively, D is TRBD1 (5 bases). V lost 1 base to trimming and J lost 2 bases, with 20 bases between them. Germline-derived CDR1 and CDR2 are MNHEY and SVGEGT. The CDR3 is made up of 18 amino acids. Here the CDR3 DNA reads TGTGCCAGCAGTTACTTGGAGATTTTCAGGGATGACAACTATGGCTACACCTTC. This codes for CASSYLEIFRDDNYGYTF.

This chain joins TRBV7-9 and TRBJ1-2; no definite D call. V shed 5 bases and J shed 2 bases, with 9 bases lying between them. The CDR3 sequence is 13 residues long. The germline CDR1 and CDR2 sequences are SEHNR and FQNEAQ (reference sequence). CDR3 region: CASSLGGNYGYTF. The CDR3 coding sequence is TGTGCCAGCAGCCTCGGAGGGAACTATGGCTACACCTTC.

This sequence joins TRBV7-9 and TRBJ2-7, with TRBD2 matching over 12 bases. Germline V lookup: CDR1 SEHNR, CDR2 FQNEAQ (reference sequence). This CDR3 region has 15 residues. Trimming at V came to 5 bases and at J to 1 base, leaving 3 bases not matched to a gene. The CDR3 DNA reads TGTGCCAGCAGCCCGACTAGCGGGAGTTCCTACGAGCAGTACTTC. Translating it yields CASSPTSGSSYEQYF.

This chain connects TRBV19 to TRBJ1-2; D unclear. Trimming removed 5 bases from V and 1 base from J, with 14 bases in between. Germline V gene sequence: CDR1 LNHDA, CDR2 SQIVND (reference sequence). The CDR3 extends over 15 amino acids. CDR3 DNA sequence: TGTGCCAGTAGTGCATCAGGACGGATTAACTATGGCTACACCTTC. Translation gives CASSASGRINYGYTF.

CDR3 amino acids: CASSSFAGLSYEQYF. CDR3 bases: TGTGCCAGCAGCTCCTTTGCGGGACTCTCCTACGAGCAGTACTTC. This chain links TRBV7-2 with TRBJ2-7, with a possible D match to TRBD2 (6 bases). The CDR3 contains 15 residues. Germline-derived CDR1 and CDR2 are SGHTA and FQGNSA. Between the trimmed V and J ends, which lost 4 bases and 0 bases, there was a span of 13 bases. Full variable domain (missing parts from reference TRBV7-2 and TRBJ2-7): GAGVSQSPSNKVTEKGKDVELRCDPISGHTALYWYRQSLGQGLEFLIYFQGNSAPDKSGLPSDRFSAERTGGSVSTLTIQRTQQEDSAVYLCASSSFAGLSYEQYFGPGTRLTVT.

The J gene is TRBJ2-7, the V gene TRBV15; no clear D gene. Germline lookup yields CDR1 LNHNV and CDR2 YYDKDF (reference sequence). The V and J ends lost 4 bases and 0 bases respectively, with 13 bases between them. The CDR3 loop spans 15 amino acids. CDR3 DNA sequence: TGTGCCACCAGCAAAGATCTGGCAGGCTCCTACGAGCAGTACTTC. Translated: CATSKDLAGSYEQYF.

The chain is built from TRBV27 and TRBJ2-7; TRBD1 agrees at 11 bases. V was pared by 3 bases and J by 5 bases, with 9 bases of the junction left unmatched. CDR3 size: 16 residues. Looked up from germline, CDR1 is MNHEY and CDR2 is SMNVEV (reference sequence). The CDR3 here is CASSLQGTGGKDEQYF. CDR3 DNA sequence: TGTGCCAGCAGTTTGCAAGGGACAGGGGGGAAGGACGAGCAGTACTTC.

The chain employs TRBV28 and TRBJ2-1, with 12 bases that match TRBD2. With 5 bases clipped from V and 8 bases from J, the junction kept 16 bases outside the gene matches. From germline, CDR1 is MDHEN and CDR2 SYDVKM. This CDR3 has 18 amino acids. As DNA, the CDR3 is TGTGCCAGCAGTCCACTAAAATCTAGCGGGAGGGCCATGTATGAGCAGTTCTTC. Its protein is CASSPLKSSGRAMYEQFF.

V usage is TRBV6-1 and J usage is TRBJ1-5; weak D call: TRBD1 (5 bases). Germline-derived CDR1 and CDR2 are MNHNS and SASEGT. The CDR3 is 16 amino acids. The V end lost 0 bases, the J end lost 1 base, and 10 bases lay between the germline ends. The chain's CDR3 is CASSEAPRASNQPQHF. The CDR3 nucleotides are TGTGCCAGCAGTGAAGCGCCCAGGGCAAGCAATCAGCCCCAGCATTTT.

The V gene is TRBV4-1, the J gene TRBJ1-5, with 7 bases lining up with TRBD1. Germline V gives CDR1 MGHRA, CDR2 YSYEKL. V trimming: 2 bases; J trimming: 5 bases; junction bases outside the gene matches: 6. This CDR3 spans 15 amino acids. The CDR3 spells CASSQPDREDQPQHF. In DNA, the CDR3 is TGCGCCAGCAGCCAACCCGACAGGGAGGATCAGCCCCAGCATTTT.

Only one count was recorded for this clone. The chain joins TRBV29-1 to TRBJ2-1; D uncertain. The CDR3 length is 13 residues. Deletions cut 6 bases from V and 4 bases from J, with 13 bases between. In germline, CDR1 is SQVTM, CDR2 ANQGSEA. CDR3 residues: CSVGFQEYNEQFF. CDR3 nucleotide sequence: TGCAGCGTGGGATTTCAGGAGTACAATGAGCAGTTCTTC.

This chain links TRBV19 with TRBJ1-1; a possible D gene is TRBD1 (5 bases). The CDR3 consists of 15 residues. Trimming stripped 4 bases from V and 3 bases from J, with 15 bases between. From germline, CDR1 is LNHDA and CDR2 SQIVND (reference sequence). CDR3 coding DNA: TGTGCCAGTAGTAGCAAGGGGAATTTGGACACTGAAGCTTTCTTT. As protein: CASSSKGNLDTEAFF.

The chain carries TRBV19 and TRBJ1-2, with 9 bases that match TRBD1. V lost 8 bases, J lost 3 bases, and 13 bases stayed unmatched. Germline V CDR1 and CDR2: LNHDA, SQIVND (reference sequence). The length of the CDR3 is 16 residues. The CDR3, as DNA: TGTGCCAGTGGGGGTACAGGGGGCTATGGGGACTATGGCTACACCTTC. Its protein product is CASGGTGGYGDYGYTF.

This chain links TRBV9 with TRBJ1-1; D is undetermined. Germline loops: CDR1 SGDLS, CDR2 YYNGEE. The germline V and J ends were trimmed by 5 bases and 1 base, with 9 bases remaining between them. CDR3 size: 13 residues. CDR3 nucleotides: TGTGCCAGCAGTGCGGGGAGGAACACTGAAGCTTTCTTT. Translating it yields CASSAGRNTEAFF.

This clone is categorized as medium-sized. This sequence joins TRBV10-2 and TRBJ2-5, with D tentatively TRBD2 (6 bases). Germline lookup yields CDR1 WSHSY and CDR2 SAAADI. The germline V and J ends were trimmed by 1 base and 4 bases, with 16 bases remaining between them. CDR3 length equals 16 residues. CDR3 in DNA: TGCGCCAGCAGTGAGTTTACCGGGAGCTCGAGAGAGACCCAGTACTTC. It translates to CASSEFTGSSRETQYF.

The chain recombines TRBV18 with TRBJ1-5; maybe TRBD1 (5 bases). CDR3 length equals 14 residues. Per the germline V gene, CDR1 is KGHSH and CDR2 is LQKENI. Trimming removed 3 bases at V and 3 bases at J, with 9 bases between. CDR3 sequence (DNA): TGTGCCAGCTCACCGGCCAGGGACAATCAGCCCCAGCATTTT. Translation: CASSPARDNQPQHF.

V and J are TRBV27 and TRBJ1-2; 8 nucleotides align to TRBD1. Germline trimming cut 7 bases from V and 4 bases from J; bases unmatched to any gene: 11. This CDR3 has 15 residues. Looked up from germline, CDR1 is MNHEY and CDR2 is SMNVEV (reference sequence). CDR3 protein: CASNPGGYSSYGYTF. The CDR3, as DNA: TGTGCCAGCAACCCAGGGGGCTATTCGAGCTATGGCTACACCTTC.

The chain carries TRBV5-1 and TRBJ2-4; no reliable D call. Between the trimmed V and J ends, which lost 2 bases and 9 bases, there was a span of 12 bases. This CDR3 has 13 residues. Germline-derived CDR1 and CDR2 are SGHRS and YFSETQ. The CDR3 sequence is CASSFQELGIQYF. DNA for the CDR3: TGCGCCAGCAGCTTTCAGGAATTGGGCATTCAGTACTTC.

This chain uses TRBV7-9 with TRBJ2-7; D not certain. CDR3 length: 12 residues. Germline CDR1 SEHNR, CDR2 FQNEAQ (reference sequence). V lost 5 bases and J 7 bases, leaving 12 bases between the germline ends. CDR3 loop: CASSLRVGEQYF. DNA for the CDR3: TGTGCCAGCAGCCTCCGGGTTGGGGAGCAGTACTTC.

This clone was detected once. The CDR3 region has the DNA TGTGCCAGCAGCCAGGGACCCAAGGAAACCGGGGAGCTGTTTTTT. It translates to CASSQGPKETGELFF. The chain is built from TRBV28 and TRBJ2-2, with D perhaps given as TRBD1 or TRBD2 (5 bases each). Germline lookup yields CDR1 MDHEN and CDR2 SYDVKM. The CDR3 loop spans 15 amino acids. Trimming stripped 6 bases from V and 5 bases from J, with 16 bases between.

CDR3 DNA: TGTGCCAGCAGTTACATCGGACCTAATGAAAAACTGTTTTTT. Translating gives CASSYIGPNEKLFF. The chain is built from TRBV6-6 and TRBJ1-4; D remains unclear. The V end was cut by 2 bases, the J end by 3 bases, with 7 bases between. This CDR3 has 14 residues. CDR1 is MNHNY, CDR2 SVGAGI, per germline (reference sequence).

The chain combines TRBV7-3 with TRBJ1-4; TRBD1 might be the D (6 bases). The CDR3 loop spans 14 amino acids. Between the trimmed V and J ends, which lost 4 bases and 5 bases, there was a span of 11 bases. Germline CDR1 and CDR2: SGHTA and FQGTGA. This CDR3 reads CASSSQGVNEKLFF. Written as DNA, the CDR3 is TGTGCCAGCAGCTCACAGGGAGTGAATGAAAAACTGTTTTTT.

The V and J genes are TRBV5-6 and TRBJ2-7; TRBD2 matches 9 bases. The CDR3 has 13 amino acids. Germline-derived CDR1 and CDR2 are SGHDT and YYEEEE. V lost 4 bases to trimming and J lost 6 bases; unmatched junction nucleotides: 5. The CDR3 sequence is CASSIAGVLEQYF. The CDR3 nucleotides read TGTGCCAGCAGCATAGCGGGAGTTCTCGAGCAGTACTTC.